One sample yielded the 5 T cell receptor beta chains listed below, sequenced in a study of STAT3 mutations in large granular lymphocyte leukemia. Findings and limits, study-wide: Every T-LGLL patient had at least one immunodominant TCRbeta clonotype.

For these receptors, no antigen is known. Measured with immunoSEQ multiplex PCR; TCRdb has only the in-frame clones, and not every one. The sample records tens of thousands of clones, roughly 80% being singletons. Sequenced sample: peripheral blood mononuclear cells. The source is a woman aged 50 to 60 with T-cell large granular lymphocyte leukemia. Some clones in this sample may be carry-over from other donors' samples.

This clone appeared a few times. DNA for the CDR3: TGTGCCAGCAAGGGGAGTTACGGGGAGCTGTTTTTT. Protein sequence: CASKGSYGELFF. The chain is built from TRBV2 and TRBJ2-2; either TRBD1 or TRBD2 may fit D (5 bases each). The CDR3 contains 12 residues. Germline CDR1 SNHLY, CDR2 FYNNEI. With 7 bases removed from V and 7 bases from J, the gap between germline ends came to 10 bases. The full variable domain, rest sourced from reference TRBV2 and TRBJ2-2, is EPEVTQTPSHQVTQMGQEVILRCVPISNHLYFYWYRQILGQKVEFLVSFYNNEISEKSEIFDDQFSVERPDGSNFTLKIRSTKLEDSAMYFCASKGSYGELFFGEGSRLTVL.

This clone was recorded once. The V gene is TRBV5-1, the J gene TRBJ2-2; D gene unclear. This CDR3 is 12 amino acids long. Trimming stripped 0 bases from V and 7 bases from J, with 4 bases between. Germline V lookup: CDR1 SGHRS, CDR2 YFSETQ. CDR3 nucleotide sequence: TGCGCCAGCAGCTTGGGGAGCGGGGAGCTGTTTTTT. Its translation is CASSLGSGELFF.

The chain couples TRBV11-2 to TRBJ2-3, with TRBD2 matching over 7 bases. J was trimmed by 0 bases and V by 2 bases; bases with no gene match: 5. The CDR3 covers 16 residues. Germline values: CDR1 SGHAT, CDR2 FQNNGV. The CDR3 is CASSLIGGTSTDTQYF. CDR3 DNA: TGTGCCAGCAGCTTAATCGGGGGGACGAGCACAGATACGCAGTATTTT.

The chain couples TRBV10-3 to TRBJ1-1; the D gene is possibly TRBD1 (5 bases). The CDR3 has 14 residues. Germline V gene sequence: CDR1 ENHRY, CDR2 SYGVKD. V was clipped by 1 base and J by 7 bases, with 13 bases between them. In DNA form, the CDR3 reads TGTGCCATCAGTGAGTTCGGCGGAAGGGGTGAAGCTTTCTTT. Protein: CAISEFGGRGEAFF.

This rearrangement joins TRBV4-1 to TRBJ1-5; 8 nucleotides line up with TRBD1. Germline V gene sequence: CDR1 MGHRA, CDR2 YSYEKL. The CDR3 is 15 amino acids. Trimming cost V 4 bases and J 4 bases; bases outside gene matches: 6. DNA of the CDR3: TGCGCCAGCAGCCTTACAGGGGGACTAAATCAGCCCCAGCATTTT. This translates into CASSLTGGLNQPQHF.